Each of the 24 T cell receptor beta chains below was sequenced from the same sample in a study of CD8 T cells in ankylosing spondylitis. Antigens for these TCRs are unknown. Study findings and constraints: Eight or nine highly homologous variants made up a TCR beta motif that seemed to typify ankylosing spondylitis blood.

In TCRdb, the 5' RACE reads were re-called with MiXCR into one record per CDR3 protein. The repertoire consists of about 450,000 distinct CDR3 sequences, with roughly a quarter occurring once and the leading ten covering 0.89%. The specimen was blood, either unsorted or a sorted T cell fraction (not recorded which). The receptors were sampled from a male donor with ankylosing spondylitis.

In its sample, this clonotype was seen once. V gene TRBV3-1 combines with J gene TRBJ1-2; D gene unclear. Trimming pared 0 bases from V and 7 bases from J, leaving 6 bases between. Germline CDR1 is LGHDT and CDR2 is YNNKEL (reference sequence). The CDR3 has 12 amino acids. CDR3 nucleotide sequence: TGTGCCAGCAGCCAAGAAGGGAGTGGCTACACCTTC. The encoded protein is CASSQEGSGYTF.

V gene TRBV20-1 combines with J gene TRBJ2-3; TRBD1 agrees at 9 bases. The J segment lost 3 bases and the V segment lost 4 bases, leaving 8 bases of the junction unmatched. Germline V gives CDR1 DFQATT, CDR2 SNEGSKA (reference sequence). The CDR3 is made up of 15 amino acids. DNA of the CDR3: TGCAGTGCTATCATCCGGACAGGGGTGACAGATACGCAGTATTTT. Protein: CSAIIRTGVTDTQYF.

This clonotype showed up just a few times. The rearrangement joins TRBV12-3 or TRBV12-4 to TRBJ2-5; D gene uncertain. V was pared by 5 bases and J by 1 base, with 8 bases between. The CDR3 runs 13 residues. The DNA of the CDR3 is TGTGCCAGCAGTCCGGCCTTCCAAGAGACCCAGTACTTC. Translated: CASSPAFQETQYF.

This clonotype appeared a few times. The gene calls are TRBV20-1 and TRBJ1-1; tentative D call: TRBD1 (6 bases). Germline CDR1 DFQATT, CDR2 SNEGSKA (reference sequence). The CDR3 has 14 amino acids. The V end lost 3 bases, the J end lost 1 base, and 12 bases lay between the germline ends. The chain's CDR3 is CSASQGLENTEAFF. The CDR3 DNA reads TGCAGTGCTAGCCAGGGGCTGGAGAACACTGAAGCTTTCTTT.

In this sample, this clonotype turned up a few times. The chain has TRBV11-2 and TRBJ2-5; maybe TRBD2 (6 bases). The germline V and J ends were trimmed by 4 bases and 5 bases, with 14 bases remaining between them. The CDR3 spans 14 residues. CDR1 and CDR2 (germline): SGHAT, FQNNGV. DNA of the CDR3: TGTGCCAGCAGCTCCCCGGGGAGGTTGGAGACCCAGTACTTC. This encodes CASSSPGRLETQYF.

The chain links TRBV2 to TRBJ2-1; TRBD2 agrees at 9 bases. V gave up 4 bases and J gave up 4 bases; unmatched junction bases: 8. The CDR3 length is 16 residues. The germline CDR1 and CDR2 sequences are SNHLY and FYNNEI. CDR3 residues: CASSGDSGRRYNEQFF. For the CDR3, the DNA is TGTGCCAGCAGTGGGGACAGCGGGAGGAGGTACAATGAGCAGTTCTTC.

This clonotype appeared a few times. The chain combines TRBV12-3 or TRBV12-4 with TRBJ1-2, with a possible D match to TRBD1 (5 bases). V lost 5 bases and J 0 bases, leaving 10 bases between the germline ends. The CDR3 is 14 amino acids. The CDR3 bases are TGTGCCAGCAGTGTAACAGGATCTAACTATGGCTACACCTTC. Translating it yields CASSVTGSNYGYTF.

V and J are TRBV5-1 and TRBJ2-1, with TRBD2 matching over 10 bases. V shed 3 bases and J 7 bases; nucleotides not matched to a gene: 7. The V gene's germline CDR1 is SGHRS and CDR2 YFSETQ. The CDR3 runs 15 residues. The CDR3, as DNA: TGCGCCAGCAGCTACGCTAGCGGGAGTCTGAATGAGCAGTTCTTC. It specifies CASSYASGSLNEQFF. Using reference TRBV5-1 and TRBJ2-1 for the parts outside the CDR3, the full variable domain is KAGVTQTPRYLIKTRGQQVTLSCSPISGHRSVSWYQQTPGQGLQFLFEYFSETQRNKGNFPGRFSGRQFSNSRSEMNVSTLELGDSALYLCASSYASGSLNEQFFGPGTRLTVL.

The chain is built from TRBV12-3 or TRBV12-4 and TRBJ2-5; TRBD1 is a possible D gene (6 bases). The CDR3 is 15 residues long. With 3 bases removed from V and 5 bases from J, the gap between germline ends came to 16 bases. CDR3 nucleotides: TGTGCCAGCAGTTTTTCCTCACAGGGTATGGAGACCCAGTACTTC. This encodes CASSFSSQGMETQYF.

CDR3 sequence reads: CASSQGKENTIYF. The DNA for the CDR3 is TGTGCCAGCAGCCAGGGTAAAGAAAACACCATATATTTT. V gene TRBV3-1 combines with J gene TRBJ1-3; D unclear. The CDR3 covers 13 residues. With 3 bases removed from V and 6 bases from J, the gap between germline ends came to 9 bases. The germline gives CDR1 LGHDT, CDR2 YNNKEL (reference sequence).

The chain has TRBV11-2 and TRBJ1-2; D not resolved. The CDR3 length is 14 residues. Looked up from germline, CDR1 is SGHAT and CDR2 is FQNNGV. The V end lost 5 bases, the J end lost 2 bases, and 12 bases lay between the germline ends. Here the CDR3 DNA reads TGTGCCAGCAGCCCCGAAGGCCGGAACTATGGCTACACCTTC. Protein sequence: CASSPEGRNYGYTF.

This clonotype occurred many times. The CDR3 region is CASSLNSNQPQHF. The CDR3 bases are TGTGCCAGCAGCTTAAATAGCAATCAGCCCCAGCATTTT. The V gene is TRBV12-3 or TRBV12-4, the J gene TRBJ1-5; D gene uncertain. V was trimmed by 6 bases and J by 0 bases, leaving 6 bases between them. This CDR3 is 13 amino acids long.

This clonotype was counted only a few times. V usage is TRBV7-9 and J usage is TRBJ2-3; a possible D gene is TRBD1 (6 bases). The germline gives CDR1 SEHNR, CDR2 FQNEAQ (reference sequence). This CDR3 contains 15 residues. V lost 3 bases and J lost 4, with 14 bases in between. This chain's CDR3 is CASSFLQGSADTQYF. As DNA, the CDR3 is TGTGCCAGCAGCTTCTTACAGGGTAGCGCAGATACGCAGTATTTT.

The table lists this clonotype with a few counts. The V and J genes are TRBV5-1 and TRBJ1-5; 7 bases are a match to TRBD1. V gave up 5 bases and J gave up 5 bases; unmatched junction bases: 19. The CDR3 spans 18 residues. The germline V gene has CDR1 SGHRS and CDR2 YFSETQ. CDR3 residues: CASRAQGSHRISDQPQHF. The DNA for the CDR3 is TGCGCCAGCAGGGCACAGGGGTCTCATAGAATATCCGATCAGCCCCAGCATTTT.

V is TRBV7-2 and J is TRBJ1-5; no clear D gene. This CDR3 is built from 15 residues. Trimming pared 4 bases from V and 2 bases from J, leaving 12 bases between. Germline CDR1 reads SGHTA; CDR2 reads FQGNSA. CDR3 bases: TGTGCCAGCAGCTATGTCGGCCAGGGCAATCAGCCCCAGCATTTT. This translates into CASSYVGQGNQPQHF.

This rearrangement joins TRBV29-1 to TRBJ2-1; D might be TRBD2 (6 bases). Trimming removed 4 bases from V and 7 bases from J, with 11 bases in between. The CDR3 totals 12 residues. Germline V lookup: CDR1 SQVTM, CDR2 ANQGSEA. The CDR3 protein is CSVAGESNEQFF. The CDR3 DNA reads as TGCAGCGTTGCGGGGGAGAGTAATGAGCAGTTCTTC.

This clonotype was seen only a few times. The rearrangement uses TRBV29-1 and TRBJ1-2, with 8 bases that match TRBD1. Germline V gene sequence: CDR1 SQVTM, CDR2 ANQGSEA. The length of the CDR3 is 14 residues. Trimming removed 0 bases from V and 5 bases from J; junction bases left unmatched: 5. The CDR3 loop is CSVEERDRLYGYTF. In DNA, the CDR3 is TGCAGCGTTGAAGAAAGGGACAGGTTGTATGGCTACACCTTC.

This clonotype was observed a handful of times. This chain joins TRBV19 and TRBJ2-2; 7 bases are a match to TRBD2. V gave up 5 bases and J gave up 2 bases; unmatched junction bases: 8. The germline gives CDR1 LNHDA, CDR2 SQIVND (reference sequence). CDR3 length equals 16 residues. The CDR3 bases are TGTGCCAGTAGTGCCGTTGGCGGGGGAAACACCGGGGAGCTGTTTTTT. Its protein is CASSAVGGGNTGELFF. Together with reference TRBV19 and TRBJ2-2, the CDR3 gives the full variable domain: DGGITQSPKYLFRKEGQNVTLSCEQNLNHDAMYWYRQDPGQGLRLIYYSQIVNDFQKGDIAEGYSVSREKKESFPLTVTSAQKNPTAFYLCASSAVGGGNTGELFFGEGSRLTVL.

This clonotype came up a few times. The chain is built from TRBV11-2 and TRBJ1-1; 9 positions agree with TRBD1. Per germline, CDR1 SGHAT and CDR2 FQNNGV. This CDR3 has 14 residues. The junction had 7 bases not matched to a gene; V was cut back by 5 bases and J by 6 bases. CDR3 coding DNA: TGTGCCAGCAGCCCCCGGGACAGGGCCCCTGAAGCTTTCTTT. This sequence encodes CASSPRDRAPEAFF.

In this sample, this clonotype turned up a few times. The chain recombines TRBV7-9 with TRBJ2-7, with D unclear. The CDR3 sequence is 15 residues long. V was trimmed by 5 bases and J by 3 bases, leaving 17 bases between them. CDR1 and CDR2 from the germline V gene are SEHNR and FQNEAQ (reference sequence). CDR3 in DNA: TGTGCCAGCAGCCTGGTTAGACTGAACGGCTACGAGCAGTACTTC. This translates into CASSLVRLNGYEQYF.

The J gene is TRBJ1-4, the V gene TRBV2; unclear D gene. The germline CDR1 and CDR2 sequences are SNHLY and FYNNEI. The CDR3 runs 13 residues. The V end was cut by 4 bases, the J end by 5 bases, with 8 bases between. CDR3 nucleotide sequence: TGTGCCAGCAGTGTCCAAGGGAATGAAAAACTGTTTTTT. It is translated as CASSVQGNEKLFF.

This sequence joins TRBV24-1 and TRBJ1-1; 7 bases agree with TRBD1. With V trimmed by 3 bases and J by 3 bases, 6 bases remained unmatched. Germline lookup yields CDR1 KGHDR and CDR2 SFDVKD. The CDR3 spans 15 residues. The CDR3 spells CATSDRRQGHTEAFF. The DNA for the CDR3 is TGTGCCACCAGTGATAGGAGACAGGGCCACACTGAAGCTTTCTTT.

The V call is TRBV6-5, the J call TRBJ2-2; D is unresolved. Germline CDR1 MNHEY, CDR2 SVGAGI. V gave up 2 bases and J gave up 1 base, with 8 bases separating them. CDR3 length: 15 amino acids. CDR3 coding DNA: TGTGCCAGCAGTTACGCCGGACGGAACACCGGGGAGCTGTTTTTT. This codes for CASSYAGRNTGELFF.

The V gene is TRBV10-3, the J gene TRBJ1-5; no clear D gene. Germline V gene sequence: CDR1 ENHRY, CDR2 SYGVKD. V lost 5 bases to trimming and J lost 9 bases, with 14 bases between them. The CDR3 is 13 amino acids. The CDR3 region is CAISPGPAGPQHF. The DNA for the CDR3 is TGTGCCATCAGTCCAGGTCCTGCTGGGCCCCAGCATTTT.